Reported below is one TCR beta chain. Its specificity is unknown. The data derive from a study of beta chain features in type 1 diabetes. cDNA synthesis used the whole RNA isolate, giving expressed TCRB sequences. An average of approximately 3.6 million reads was obtained for naive, central memory and regulatory T cell samples. The protocol was immunoSEQ multiplex PCR, while the TCRdb copy is restricted to in-frame clones and leaves out a portion. The sample holds about 660,000 clones, about an eighth seen once. Study-wide points: A moderate, significant TCRB CDR3 shortening appeared in type 1 diabetes across four CD4+ subsets. PCR might favor shorter templates, equally in patients and controls.

Purities in excess of 95% were seen in all sorted populations. This CDR3 has 15 amino acids. In germline, CDR1 is KGHSH, CDR2 LQKENI. V was shortened by 3 bases and J by 1 base, with 10 bases between the two germline ends. The source is a man between 18 and 29 years old with type 1 diabetes. This sequence joins TRBV18 and TRBJ2-4, with TRBD2 as a possible D gene (5 bases). The sample comprised naive CD4+ T cells from blood. The CDR3 here is CASSPDSLAKNIQYF. For the CDR3, the DNA is TGTGCCAGCTCACCGGACTCCTTGGCCAAAAACATTCAGTACTTC.